This T cell receptor beta chain was sequenced in a study of cytomegalovirus exposure and HLA in healthy donors (dated by TCRdb to about 2017). Regarding the study in general: An earlier analysis of approximately 640 of the donors reported about 250 Gb of sequence data and some 120 million unique TCR beta sequences from 150 million to 200 million T cells. HLA typing covered class I and class II loci at four-digit resolution. The study aimed to test whether signatures of past pathogen exposure could be identified by cataloging public T cell receptors. A later genetic analysis took genome-wide SNP genotypes for about three fifths of the roughly 700 donors and used that subset as a discovery cohort. Across approximately 400 genotyped donors of the cohort, an average of approximately 200,000 unique TCR beta nucleotide sequences per donor were sequenced, and roughly 18% of those sequences were non-productive. Of the roughly 410 genotyped donors, 70% to 90% were placed in the genetic ancestry cluster associated with self-reported Caucasian donors. Donor age, sex, ethnicity and CMV serostatus were compiled alongside the repertoire data. All discovery cohort repertoires had been generated using a single sequencing platform. Rather than drawing on any new phenotypic data, the later analysis identified candidate immune exposures from TCR beta sequences and the way those sequences occurred across donors. In addition to the first cohort of several hundred subjects, a separate validation cohort of 130 or so different subjects was used. To decide whether each TCR beta V gene segment behaved as functional or pseudogenic, an earlier analysis of approximately 590 of the donors relied on high-throughput TCR beta sequencing. An early release that covered around 590 HLA-typed donors contained around 330 gigabases of sequencing data and about 84 million unique TCR sequences. To predict cytomegalovirus infection status, the study combined high-throughput TCR immunosequencing, statistical association of individual TCRs with disease status, and machine learning. Because of strong linkage in the cohort, roughly five DR-DQ haplotypes were treated as single units for association and clustering. In a later analysis, previously published TCR beta repertoires from some 640 donors were re-analyzed and high-resolution HLA genotyping was added so that TCR occurrence patterns could be studied. The T cell repertoires of some 670 subjects were profiled by immunosequencing and related to cytomegalovirus serostatus. Typing coverage varied by locus: roughly 629-630 donors for A, B, C, DRB1 and DQB1; about 520 for DQA1; some 610 for DPA1; roughly 450 for DPB1.

The cohort was made up of roughly 670 healthy bone marrow donors. All cohort members were sampled while nominally healthy, although unrecorded immune exposures were likely present. The donor was CMV seronegative and was included in the group of around 320 seronegative cohort members. Each donor provided a peripheral blood sample, and peripheral blood mononuclear cells were used for TCR beta sequencing. Genomic DNA was extracted from the blood cell samples with the Qiagen DNeasy Blood Extraction Kit. A single count supports this clone. What this receptor recognizes is not known. One base away there is no much larger clone; base qualities are not given. Trimmed from V: 7 bases; trimmed from J: 4 bases; junction bases lacking a gene match: 3. CDR3 length: 13 amino acids, cysteine to phenylalanine. Only CDR3 DNA is held: 39 bases, read in frame from base 1. CDR1 and CDR2, per the germline V gene, are SNHLY and FYNNEI.

Broader findings and caveats from the paper: The presence/absence analyses assumed that sequencing depth was roughly uniform across donors, and that assumption may not be true. In vitro tests confirmed that a few of the cytomegalovirus-associated TCR beta chains recognize cytomegalovirus antigens. Cytomegalovirus status was reported to be diagnosed by the classifier with high specificity and sensitivity in both the original and validation cohorts. An earlier analysis of approximately 600 of the donors showed that most TCR beta V segments appeared in productive rearrangements either about 87% or about 30% of the time, which broadly matched IMGT annotations. At a false discovery rate of 0.05, a later analysis linked approximately 18,000 TCR beta sequences to specific HLA alleles. Because some donors lacked HLA typing at each locus, the association tests relied only on the typed subset. It was suggested by the authors that the approach could potentially be generalized to other disease states and immunological phenotypes. Linkage disequilibrium might explain the correlated functional status among segregating V segments, but an unknown experimental factor could not be excluded. V-gene and J-gene trimming of TCR beta chains was associated with a missense DCLRE1C variant in a later genetic analysis, and the association was replicated in an independent cohort. A further reported finding was that TCR beta sequences accurately predicted the HLA-A and HLA-B alleles for most subjects in the first cohort. The study gave a list of under 200 TCR beta chains associated with cytomegalovirus. Most TCR sequences were observed very rarely across donors, whereas some public TCRs were present in many individuals. In a later analysis, most CMV-associated TCR beta chains were found to appear HLA-restricted, with HLA associations seemingly driven largely by CMV exposure. A cluster of highly shared sequence variants was judged likely to be a technical artifact of the sequencing pipeline. In a later analysis, HLA-associated TCR beta chains were found to be more clonally expanded and to have lower generation probabilities than equally common non-associated chains. A later analysis reported that several top co-occurrence clusters appeared linked to parvovirus B19, influenza, CMV and Epstein-Barr virus. Some IMGT-functional V segments, including TRBV6-2 and TRBV6-3, could not be distinguished by the 87-base-pair reads and were therefore excluded. According to a later analysis, TCR association rates differed among HLA loci, with DRB1 alleles showing the most associated TCRs and HLA-C alleles showing the fewest. According to a later genetic analysis, donors in an Asian-associated ancestry cluster had fewer N-insertions in productive TCRs than the approximately 630-donor mean. Strong co-occurrence of HLA alleles, especially DR and DQ, made assigning TCR associations to individual alleles difficult. The cohort was sequenced for TCR beta chains only, and without alpha or paired-chain data the features that could be detected were limited. Because counts were too low, roughly 16 rarely observed V segments, including chromosome 9 orphons, were left out of the earlier analysis of about 620 of the donors. The only immune exposure information available for the cohort was CMV serostatus.

Library method: the immunoSEQ multiplex PCR assay. A mixture of 60 forward primers for TCR Vbeta segments and 13 reverse primers for TCR Jbeta segments was used in the multiplex PCR. The CDR3 region of rearranged TCR beta genes was amplified from genomic DNA by a multiplex PCR assay. The amplified TCR beta libraries were sequenced on the Illumina HiSeq System as 87-base-pair reads. The paper's processing steps were these. A later analysis counted tens of millions of unique TCR beta chains across the 650 to 700 repertoires, and 9 million to 14 million of these chains were shared by at least two donors. To remove PCR and sequencing errors, raw reads were error-corrected and collapsed into unique sequences using a nearest-neighbor algorithm that merged closely related sequences. Alignment of CDR3 sequences to IMGT reference sequences was used to assign V, D and J gene segments. For a sequence to be retained, a match of at least six nucleotides to both a V gene segment and a J gene segment was required. A rearrangement was called productive if the CDR3 had no stop codons and remained in frame with V and J, and every other rearrangement was called non-productive. CDR3 was defined by IMGT convention, running from the second conserved V-encoded cysteine to the conserved J-encoded phenylalanine. Sequences without an unambiguous match to a single V gene segment were excluded from the earlier analysis of about 600 of the donors. In an earlier analysis of approximately 550 of the donors, V segments were called functional above 56.7% productive rearrangements and were called segregating when the between-donor standard deviation exceeded 5%. To diagnose cytomegalovirus status from the catalog of TCR beta chain sequences, a statistical classification framework was built. V and J gene assignment, in a later analysis, came from comparing TCR nucleotide sequences with IMGT/GENE-DB human TR gene sequences. Using the TCRdist pipeline, a later analysis assigned CDR3 sequences along with most-parsimonious VDJ recombination scenarios. A later analysis defined each TCR beta chain by its CDR3 amino acid sequence plus V-gene family, and excluded reads lacking a unique V-gene family. As a way to deal with suspected cross-contamination and a sequencing artifact, a later analysis dropped 450 to 700 nucleotide sequences that were highly shared and had low generation probability. A later analysis calculated a clonal expansion index for each public chain from normalized within-repertoire ranks of inferred template counts. A later analysis computed generation probabilities with a VDJ recombination model fitted to out-of-frame rearrangements, and checked the results against IGoR. Hypergeometric tests were used in a later analysis to score TCR-TCR, TCR-HLA and TCR-CMV co-occurrence, with a repertoire-size bias correction applied to the TCR pairs. In a later analysis, false discovery rates were estimated by permuting HLA or CMV assignments 20 times. In a later analysis, co-occurring TCRs were grouped using DBSCAN, with TCRdist sequence similarity added in when clustering inside HLA-allele-positive subsets. Repertoires with fewer than 30,000 or more than 120,000 public chains, plus five repertoires with anomalous nucleotide sharing, were excluded from co-occurrence clustering. Not all clones reach the TCRdb copy of this immuneACCESS table, which keeps in-frame sequences only. Checked studies attribute under half of the gap to unresolved V genes and leave the rest unexplained. D and trimming come from the DNA, and the V and J calls and clone size come from that table. This sample gives about 36,000 clones in total; 55% to 75% of them show up just once. The top ten clonotypes cover about 6.5% of the sample.

The clonotype was recovered from a young man in good health and CMV-seronegative. This chain is built from TRBV2 and TRBJ1-1; 10 middle bases align to TRBD1. Sequences were obtained from PBMCs. The bases read TGTGCCAGCATGTGGGACAGGGGCACTGAAGCTTTCTTT. It translates as CASMWDRGTEAFF.